The rows below give T cell receptor beta chains drawn from one sample of a study of early T cells in non-severe SARS-CoV-2 infection. TCRdb re-called the 5' RACE reads through MiXCR, storing one row per CDR3 protein. Of under 70,000 distinct CDR3 sequences listed, about 9.9% are singletons. Sequencing used whole blood. Source of these receptors: an adult who was a healthcare worker with PCR-confirmed SARS-CoV-2 infection or an uninfected control (not recorded which). Each CDR3 is given with its conserved first and last residue. The order of the fields is clone size, J gene, D gene, V gene, CDR3 protein, CDR3 DNA. A D gene is named only where the DNA matches it firmly. Rows may omit the clone size; those that give it use once, few, many or a size class.

abundance: many
j_gene: TRBJ1-5
d_gene: TRBD1
v_gene: TRBV20-1
CDR3aa: CSARRQGPKSNQPQHF
CDR3nt: TGCAGTGCAAGACGACAGGGACCAAAAAGCAATCAGCCCCAGCATTTT

abundance: many
j_gene: TRBJ1-4
d_gene: TRBD1
v_gene: TRBV7-2
CDR3aa: CASSATGTGRGKLFF
CDR3nt: TGTGCCAGCAGCGCGACCGGGACAGGGCGGGGAAAACTGTTTTTT

abundance: few
j_gene: TRBJ2-5
d_gene: -
v_gene: TRBV7-2
CDR3aa: CASSFGGSETQYF
CDR3nt: TGTGCCAGCAGTTTTGGGGGGTCTGAGACCCAGTACTTC

abundance: many
j_gene: TRBJ2-2
d_gene: -
v_gene: TRBV12-3/TRBV12-4
CDR3aa: CASRLWDTGELFF
CDR3nt: TGTGCCAGCCGACTTTGGGACACCGGGGAGCTGTTTTTT

abundance: many
j_gene: TRBJ2-4
d_gene: TRBD2
v_gene: TRBV30
CDR3aa: CAWSGEGGMDQYF
CDR3nt: TGTGCCTGGAGTGGGGAGGGCGGGATGGATCAGTACTTC

abundance: many
j_gene: TRBJ2-7
d_gene: TRBD2
v_gene: TRBV12-3/TRBV12-4
CDR3aa: CASSLRLAAPYEQYF
CDR3nt: TGTGCCAGCAGTTTAAGGCTAGCGGCTCCCTACGAGCAGTACTTC

abundance: many
j_gene: TRBJ1-3
d_gene: -
v_gene: TRBV5-5
CDR3aa: CASSLERLRSGNTIYF
CDR3nt: TGTGCCAGCAGCTTGGAGAGGCTTCGCTCTGGAAACACCATATATTTT

abundance: -
j_gene: TRBJ2-7
d_gene: -
v_gene: TRBV11-2
CDR3aa: CASSRGPREQYF
CDR3nt: TGTGCCAGCAGCCGGGGGCCGAGGGAGCAGTACTTC

abundance: many
j_gene: TRBJ2-1
d_gene: TRBD2
v_gene: TRBV11-3
CDR3aa: CASSFAGGGYNEQFF
CDR3nt: TGTGCCAGCAGCTTTGCGGGAGGGGGCTACAATGAGCAGTTCTTC

abundance: many
j_gene: TRBJ2-1
d_gene: TRBD2
v_gene: TRBV25-1
CDR3aa: CATGSGRPNNEQFF
CDR3nt: TGTGCCACCGGGAGCGGGAGGCCCAACAATGAGCAGTTCTTC

abundance: many
j_gene: TRBJ2-7
d_gene: -
v_gene: TRBV6-5
CDR3aa: CASSYKGVVGRGSYEQYF
CDR3nt: TGTGCCAGCAGTTACAAGGGGGTTGTAGGGAGGGGCTCCTACGAGCAGTACTTC

abundance: many
j_gene: TRBJ1-5
d_gene: -
v_gene: TRBV18
CDR3aa: CASSPLSFNQPQHF
CDR3nt: TGTGCCAGCTCACCTCTAAGTTTCAATCAGCCCCAGCATTTT

abundance: -
j_gene: TRBJ2-7
d_gene: -
v_gene: TRBV20-1
CDR3aa: CSADSGLGEQYF
CDR3nt: TGCAGTGCGGATTCGGGACTCGGGGAGCAGTACTTC

abundance: many
j_gene: TRBJ1-6
d_gene: -
v_gene: TRBV7-2
CDR3aa: CASSLGDALISPLHF
CDR3nt: TGTGCCAGCAGCTTAGGGGACGCCCTCATATCACCCCTCCACTTT

abundance: few
j_gene: TRBJ1-2
d_gene: TRBD1
v_gene: TRBV12-3/TRBV12-4
CDR3aa: CASSFLAATGLPSGGYTF
CDR3nt: TGTGCCAGCAGTTTTCTCGCGGCGACAGGGCTCCCGTCGGGGGGCTACACCTTC

abundance: -
j_gene: TRBJ2-3
d_gene: TRBD2
v_gene: TRBV2
CDR3aa: CASSGYSGGTDTQYF
CDR3nt: TGTGCCAGCAGTGGATACAGCGGGGGAACAGATACGCAGTATTTT

abundance: -
j_gene: TRBJ1-6
d_gene: TRBD1
v_gene: TRBV5-4
CDR3aa: CASSSTGVNSPLHF
CDR3nt: TGTGCCAGCAGCTCTACAGGGGTCAATTCACCCCTCCACTTT

abundance: many
j_gene: TRBJ1-1
d_gene: -
v_gene: TRBV5-1
CDR3aa: CASSLVPGDTEAFF
CDR3nt: TGCGCCAGCAGCTTGGTTCCAGGGGACACTGAAGCTTTCTTT

abundance: -
j_gene: TRBJ1-5
d_gene: -
v_gene: TRBV19
CDR3aa: CASSIAVKGNQPQHF
CDR3nt: TGTGCCAGTAGTATTGCGGTAAAGGGGAATCAGCCCCAGCATTTT

abundance: many
j_gene: TRBJ2-1
d_gene: TRBD2
v_gene: TRBV7-2
CDR3aa: CASSLVPAGGPGNEQFF
CDR3nt: TGTGCCAGCAGCTTAGTGCCAGCGGGAGGGCCGGGCAATGAGCAGTTCTTC